The rows below give T cell receptor beta chains drawn from one sample of a study of cytomegalovirus exposure and HLA in healthy donors. Only in-frame clones appear in the TCRdb table, and some are missing; sequencing was by immunoSEQ multiplex PCR. The sample has some 200,000 clones, and its top ten clones hold 0.7% to 0.8%. The sample consisted of PBMCs. The source is a boy younger than 18 in good health and CMV-seronegative. Both conserved end residues are trimmed from each CDR3. Fields, in order: V gene, CDR3 protein.

v_gene: TRBV21-1
CDR3aa: ASSRDSVNTEAF

v_gene: TRBV4-1
CDR3aa: ASSPGTGTTYEQY

v_gene: TRBV7-2
CDR3aa: ATLEGLAGITGELF

v_gene: TRBV18
CDR3aa: ASSPGLGDYNYGYT

v_gene: TRBV19
CDR3aa: ASSIGFAEAF

v_gene: TRBV10-3
CDR3aa: AISEGLYEQY

v_gene: TRBV7-2
CDR3aa: ASSPPSGGAADTQY

v_gene: TRBV30
CDR3aa: ASGSPLH

v_gene: TRBV28
CDR3aa: AGGGTGGEGNTEAF

v_gene: TRBV6-6
CDR3aa: ASTTGGTAKKLF

v_gene: TRBV30
CDR3aa: AWSRGALEGYT

v_gene: TRBV2
CDR3aa: ASSRLEGSPLH

v_gene: TRBV7-3
CDR3aa: ASSPHPLSGGYGYT

v_gene: TRBV5-6
CDR3aa: ASSLLGQTDPNYGYT